A selection of T cell receptor beta chains follows, all from one sample in a study of Graves' ophthalmopathy and Graves' hyperthyroidism. TCRdb independently ran MiXCR on the multiplex PCR reads; one entry per CDR3 protein. The repertoire includes around 1,000,000 distinct CDR3 sequences, about two fifths of them detected once, and more than 9.5% sits in the top ten. Material for sequencing was peripheral blood or thyroid tissue (not recorded which). These receptors came from an adult man with Graves' hyperthyroidism. Each CDR3 is given with its conserved first and last residue. D genes are given only for firm matches. Rows give clone size only sometimes, using once, few, many, or a class for an expanded clone.

>few|TRBJ2-7|TRBV11-2|NA
NA
CASSLVGAGSGPQF
>few|TRBJ2-2|TRBV11-2|NA
TGTGCCAGCAGCTTAGATCTCAGGTCGAGCACCGGGGAGCTGTTTTTT
CASSLDLRSSTGELFF
>few|TRBJ1-2|TRBV10-3|TRBD1
TGTGCCATCAGGATACAGGGGGCGAGTAACCGTGGCTACACCTTC
CAIRIQGASNRGYTF
>many|TRBJ1-5|TRBV20-1|TRBD1
TGCAGTGCCCATTACACCGGGACAGGGCCCAATCAGCCCCAGCATTTT
CSAHYTGTGPNQPQHF
>NA|TRBJ1-2|TRBV7-9|NA
TGTGCCAGCAGCCAAACAGCGGGCTACACCTTC
CASSQTAGYTF
>many|TRBJ1-6|TRBV5-5|NA
TGTGCCAGCAGTGGGGTTAACTATAATTCACCCCTCCACTTT
CASSGVNYNSPLHF
>NA|TRBJ1-6|TRBV12-3/TRBV12-4|NA
TGTGCCAGCAGTTTCGCGGGACCGGTTAATTCACCCCTCCACTTT
CASSFAGPVNSPLHF
>many|TRBJ1-1|TRBV5-1|NA
TGCGCCAGCAGCTATAACAGGGTAAACACTGAAGCTTTCTTT
CASSYNRVNTEAFF
>NA|TRBJ2-6|TRBV2|NA
TGTGCCAGCACACAGCAGGGCCGGGGGATGAACGTCCTGACTTTC
CASTQQGRGMNVLTF
>few|TRBJ1-4|TRBV7-9|TRBD1
TGTGCCAGCAGCCCACCGGGACAGATTAATGAAAAACTGTTTTTT
CASSPPGQINEKLFF
>many|TRBJ1-2|TRBV2|NA
TGTGCCAGCAGTGATTGGGGGTTGGTAGCAGGAGGCTACACCTTC
CASSDWGLVAGGYTF
>NA|TRBJ1-3|TRBV10-3|NA
TGTGCCATCAGTGAGTCGGGAACGAGCTCTGGAAACACCATATATTTT
CAISESGTSSGNTIYF
>NA|TRBJ2-2|TRBV19|TRBD1
TGTGCCAGTAGACGCACCGGGACAGAGAACACCGGGGAGCTGCTTTTT
CASRRTGTENTGELLF
>many|TRBJ1-3|TRBV12-3/TRBV12-4|TRBD1
TGTGCCAGCAGCGGACAGGGGGCTGACACCATATATTTT
CASSGQGADTIYF
>NA|TRBJ2-7|TRBV4-3|TRBD1
TGCGCCAGCAGCCAAGACCGTGCTGGGACAGGGTCACACGAGCAGTACTTC
CASSQDRAGTGSHEQYF
>NA|TRBJ2-7|TRBV4-1|NA
TGCGCCAGCAGCCAAGTAGGGTTTAACTACGAGCAGTACTTC
CASSQVGFNYEQYF
>NA|TRBJ2-5|TRBV10-3|NA
TGTGCCATCAGTGAACACAGGTTGTCGTACCAAGAGACCCAGTACTTC
CAISEHRLSYQETQYF
>NA|TRBJ2-3|TRBV29-1|TRBD2
TGCAGCGGTGGGACTAGGAAGGAAGATACGCAGTATTTT
CSGGTRKEDTQYF
>NA|TRBJ2-5|TRBV5-1|TRBD2
TGCGCCAGCAGCTCGGGACTAGCGGGCTTCCAGGGGCAGGGAGAGACCCAGTACTTC
CASSSGLAGFQGQGETQYF
>once|TRBJ2-5|TRBV28|NA
TGTGCCAGCAGACCGGGACTTTACCAAGAGACCCAGTACTTC
CASRPGLYQETQYF
>NA|TRBJ1-2|TRBV9|NA
TGTGCCAGCAGCCCTAGGGACACCAGCTATGGCTACACCTTC
CASSPRDTSYGYTF
>NA|TRBJ2-3|TRBV24-1|NA
TGTGCCACCAGTGATATGGCCCCGGATTCGGGAGATACGCAGTATTTT
CATSDMAPDSGDTQYF
>NA|TRBJ1-4|TRBV5-4|NA
TGTGCCAGCTCACCGGGGTCGGCTTTAGAAAAACTGTTTTTT
CASSPGSALEKLFF
>many|TRBJ2-5|TRBV2|NA
TGTGCCAGCAGTGCTAATGGAGAGACCCAGTACTTC
CASSANGETQYF
>NA|TRBJ2-6|TRBV2|NA
TGTGCCAGCAGTGATATGGGGGCCAACGTCCTGACTTTC
CASSDMGANVLTF
>many|TRBJ1-1|TRBV2|NA
TGTGCCAGCAGTGAGTGGACAGTGAACACTGAAGCTTTCTTT
CASSEWTVNTEAFF
>many|TRBJ2-5|TRBV7-3|TRBD1
TGTGCCAGCAGCTTAGGTCTGACAGGGTCAGAGACCCAGTACTTC
CASSLGLTGSETQYF
>many|TRBJ1-2|TRBV9|NA
TGTGCCAGCAGCGTAGCCGGACAGCCGAACTATGGCTACACCTTC
CASSVAGQPNYGYTF